This passage covers 16 T cell receptor beta chains from one sample sequenced in a study of cytomegalovirus exposure and HLA in healthy donors (dated by TCRdb to the late 2010s). The receptor library was made with the immunoSEQ multiplex PCR assay. The multiplex PCR relied on a mix of 60 forward primers for TCR Vbeta segments and 13 reverse primers for TCR Jbeta segments. The table comes from immuneACCESS by way of TCRdb, which keeps in-frame sequences with V and J called. Part of the clones is missing from these tables; in studies checked, under half for an unresolved V gene and the rest for unknown reasons. This sample comprises 95,000 to 130,000 clones, about 76% of them detected only once. The ten most abundant clones make up under 4% of the sample. Input material: PBMCs. The source is a woman in her twenties or thirties in good health and CMV-seronegative.

This chain connects TRBV5-1 to TRBJ2-7; TRBD1 agrees at 7 bases. CDR1 is SGHRS, CDR2 YFSETQ, per germline. Trimming cost V 3 bases and J 5 bases; bases outside gene matches: 8. This CDR3 region has 14 residues. The CDR3 DNA reads TGCGCCAGCAGCTACGGTCCGACAGGGAACGAGCAGTACTTC. This gives the protein CASSYGPTGNEQYF. Complete variable domain (other parts from reference TRBV5-1 and TRBJ2-7): KAGVTQTPRYLIKTRGQQVTLSCSPISGHRSVSWYQQTPGQGLQFLFEYFSETQRNKGNFPGRFSGRQFSNSRSEMNVSTLELGDSALYLCASSYGPTGNEQYFGPGTRLTVT.

The rearrangement links TRBV9 to TRBJ1-2; TRBD1 matches 9 bases. The germline V gene has CDR1 SGDLS and CDR2 YYNGEE. The CDR3 contains 14 residues. V lost 4 bases to trimming and J lost 5 bases; unmatched junction nucleotides: 6. This CDR3 reads CASSLTGGPYGYTF. The CDR3 DNA follows: TGTGCCAGCAGCCTTACAGGGGGCCCATATGGCTACACCTTC.

There are a few counts of this clone. This chain links TRBV18 with TRBJ1-1, with D unclear. The V end was cut by 4 bases, the J end by 2 bases, with 5 bases between. From germline, CDR1 is KGHSH and CDR2 LQKENI. The CDR3 has 12 amino acids. This CDR3 reads CASSLLNTEAFF. CDR3 DNA sequence: TGTGCCAGCTCACTTCTTAACACTGAAGCTTTCTTT. Based on the CDR3 plus reference TRBV18 and TRBJ1-1, the full variable domain is NAGVMQNPRHLVRRRGQEARLRCSPMKGHSHVYWYRQLPEEGLKFMVYLQKENIIDESGMPKERFSAEFPKEGPSILRIQQVVRGDSAAYFCASSLLNTEAFFGQGTRLTVV.

This clone was seen a few times. The same CDR3 also results from other DNA sequences found in this sample. V and J are TRBV5-4 and TRBJ2-7; 8 positions agree with TRBD1. CDR3 length equals 14 residues. The germline CDR1 and CDR2 sequences are SGHNT and YYREEE (reference sequence). After removal of 5 bases from V and 1 base from J, the junction contained 5 bases not matched to a gene. Here the CDR3 reads CASSSGTGSYEQYF. The CDR3 DNA sequence: TGTGCCAGCAGTTCCGGGACAGGTTCCTACGAGCAGTACTTC.

This clone has a handful of counts. V usage is TRBV6-5 and J usage is TRBJ2-1, with 7 positions matching TRBD1. Germline V gene data show CDR1 as MNHEY and CDR2 as SVGAGI. The CDR3 is 13 amino acids. Trimming at V came to 7 bases and at J to 9 bases, leaving 9 bases not matched to a gene. CDR3: CASTRTGWGEQFF. The CDR3 DNA reads as TGTGCCAGCACCCGGACAGGCTGGGGTGAGCAGTTCTTC.

CDR3 DNA sequence: TGTGCCAGCAGCCCGGGACAGACCTCTGGAAACACCATATATTTT. As protein: CASSPGQTSGNTIYF. This rearrangement joins TRBV11-2 to TRBJ1-3; TRBD1 agrees at 7 bases. The V and J ends lost 5 bases and 0 bases, in that order; junction bases with no gene match: 4. CDR3 length: 15 residues. Germline lookup yields CDR1 SGHAT and CDR2 FQNNGV.

The chain couples TRBV28 to TRBJ1-1, with a possible D match to TRBD1 (5 bases). Germline CDR1 is MDHEN and CDR2 is SYDVKM. CDR3 length: 12 amino acids. With 11 bases removed from V and 4 bases from J, the gap between germline ends came to 14 bases. CDR3 in amino acids: CAVEAGLTEAFF. The CDR3 DNA reads TGTGCCGTCGAAGCAGGGCTCACTGAAGCTTTCTTT.

This sequence joins TRBV6-6 and TRBJ2-4; TRBD1 is a possible D gene (6 bases). The ends were cut back, 10 bases at V and 5 bases at J, with 15 bases in the middle. Germline CDR1 MNHNY, CDR2 SVGAGI (reference sequence). The CDR3 runs to 13 residues. CDR3 protein: CATAKGQENIQYF. The CDR3 coding sequence is TGTGCCACCGCCAAGGGACAAGAAAACATTCAGTACTTC.

The chain is built from TRBV7-9 and TRBJ1-2; D is ambiguous. The CDR3 is made up of 12 amino acids. CDR1 is SEHNR, CDR2 FQNEAQ, per germline (reference sequence). Trimming left V 2 bases short and J 6 bases short, with 7 bases between. The DNA of the CDR3 is TGTGCCAGCAGCTTATTCCCGGATGGCTACACCTTC. This sequence encodes CASSLFPDGYTF. Drawing the rest from reference TRBV7-9 and TRBJ1-2, the complete variable domain is DTGVSQNPRHKITKRGQNVTFRCDPISEHNRLYWYRQTLGQGPEFLTYFQNEAQLEKSRLLSDRFSAERPKGSFSTLEIQRTEQGDSAMYLCASSLFPDGYTFGSGTRLTVV.

DNA for the CDR3: TGTGCCAGCAGTCACGACAGTGCGTCCTACGAGCAGTACTTC. Translation gives CASSHDSASYEQYF. This rearrangement joins TRBV2 to TRBJ2-7; perhaps TRBD1 as D (5 bases). Per germline, CDR1 SNHLY and CDR2 FYNNEI. V was trimmed by 5 bases and J by 1 base, leaving 12 bases between them. This CDR3 region has 14 residues. Combining the CDR3 with reference TRBV2 and TRBJ2-7 gives the whole variable domain EPEVTQTPSHQVTQMGQEVILRCVPISNHLYFYWYRQILGQKVEFLVSFYNNEISEKSEIFDDQFSVERPDGSNFTLKIRSTKLEDSAMYFCASSHDSASYEQYFGPGTRLTVT.

This clone was counted a single time. The chain joins TRBV13 to TRBJ2-1; 9 nucleotides line up with TRBD1. CDR1 and CDR2 (germline): PRHDT, FYEKMQ (reference sequence). V was pared by 1 base and J by 8 bases, with 6 bases of the junction left unmatched. The CDR3 totals 15 residues. The CDR3 sequence is CASSLVSGTGHEQFF. The CDR3 bases are TGTGCCAGCAGCTTAGTATCCGGGACAGGGCATGAGCAGTTCTTC.

This clone was seen a handful of times. This chain links TRBV14 with TRBJ2-5, with TRBD2 as a possible D gene (5 bases). The length of the CDR3 is 16 residues. V lost 1 base and J 2 bases, leaving 14 bases between the germline ends. Germline V gene data show CDR1 as SGHDN and CDR2 as FVKESK. CDR3 DNA sequence: TGTGCCAGCAGCCAAGCCCTCGGACTGGGGCAAGAGACCCAGTACTTC. It encodes CASSQALGLGQETQYF.

In its sample, this clone was seen once. The chain employs TRBV15 and TRBJ2-1; D not resolved. Germline CDR1 and CDR2: LNHNV and YYDKDF (reference sequence). The CDR3 covers 12 residues. The V end lost 0 bases, the J end lost 8 bases, and 5 bases lay between the germline ends. The CDR3, as DNA: TGTGCCACCAGCAGAGATCATCATGAGCAGTTCTTC. It translates to CATSRDHHEQFF. The full variable domain, its missing parts supplied by reference TRBV15 and TRBJ2-1, is DAMVIQNPRYQVTQFGKPVTLSCSQTLNHNVMYWYQQKSSQAPKLLFHYYDKDFNNEADTPDNFQSRRPNTSFCFLDIRSPGLGDTAMYLCATSRDHHEQFFGPGTRLTVL.

The rearrangement uses TRBV6-6 and TRBJ2-5; no reliable D call. TRBJ2-7 explains the end of the DNA better; the J call may be wrong. Germline V CDR1 and CDR2: MNHNY, SVGAGI (reference sequence). The CDR3 is 13 amino acids. The CDR3 loop reads CASSRLSSYEQYF. CDR3 DNA sequence: TGTGCCAGCAGCCGACTGAGCTCCTACGAGCAGTACTTC.

The chain is built from TRBV27 and TRBJ1-6, with D perhaps matching TRBD1 (5 bases). V lost 3 bases, J lost 6 bases, and 18 bases lay in between. Germline V lookup: CDR1 MNHEY, CDR2 SMNVEV (reference sequence). The CDR3 length is 17 residues. This chain's CDR3 is CASSFSRFREPNSPLHF. As DNA, the CDR3 is TGTGCCAGCAGTTTCTCCCGGTTCAGGGAACCTAATTCACCCCTCCACTTT.

The rearrangement uses TRBV6-1 and TRBJ2-1, with TRBD2 as a possible D gene (6 bases). Germline CDR1 reads MNHNS; CDR2 reads SASEGT. The V end lost 5 bases, the J end lost 9 bases, and 14 bases lay between the germline ends. This CDR3 region has 13 residues. CDR3: CASSPGSSGEQFF. The DNA for the CDR3 is TGTGCCAGCAGTCCGGGGAGTAGCGGTGAGCAGTTCTTC.